This TCR beta chain was observed in a study of T cells in Graves' hyperthyroidism and ophthalmopathy. Study-wide findings and caveats: Most expanded thyroid clonotypes above 0.001 also appeared in blood.

Amplification of TCR beta CDR3 regions was performed using RNA transcripts as template. Initially, a first-round RT-PCR of the TCR CDR3 employed the HTBI primer set. Via MiXCR, TCRdb re-called the multiplex PCR reads, giving one row per CDR3 protein. This sample carries about 760,000 distinct CDR3 sequences, about a third of them seen once, and the ten largest clones take roughly 30%. This clonotype was observed at least ten times. Its antigen is currently unknown. Germline values: CDR1 SGHDN, CDR2 FVKESK. Trimming left V 4 bases short and J 0 bases short, with 9 bases between. The CDR3 is 14 amino acids.

The clonotype originates from a woman aged 40 to 50 with Graves' hyperthyroidism. Sequencing was done on a sample of blood. This chain uses TRBV14 with TRBJ1-1; D call uncertain. This CDR3 is CASSPVGLNTEAFF. DNA of the CDR3: TGTGCCAGCAGCCCAGTCGGGCTGAACACTGAAGCTTTCTTT.